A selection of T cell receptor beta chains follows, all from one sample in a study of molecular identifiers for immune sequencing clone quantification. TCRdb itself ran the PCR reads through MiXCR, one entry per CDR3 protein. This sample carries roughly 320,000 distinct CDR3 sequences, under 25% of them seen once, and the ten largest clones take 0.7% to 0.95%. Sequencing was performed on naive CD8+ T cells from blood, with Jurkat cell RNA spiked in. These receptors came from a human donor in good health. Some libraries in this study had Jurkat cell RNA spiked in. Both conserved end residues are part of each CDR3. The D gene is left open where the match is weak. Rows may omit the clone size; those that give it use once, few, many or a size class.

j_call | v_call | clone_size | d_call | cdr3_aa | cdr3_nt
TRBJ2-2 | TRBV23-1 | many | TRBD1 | CAKGQGANTGELFF | TGCGCCAAAGGACAGGGGGCGAACACCGGGGAGCTGTTTTTT
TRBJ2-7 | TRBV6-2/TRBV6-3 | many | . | CASSPLPSSYEQYF | TGTGCCAGCAGCCCCTTGCCTAGCTCCTACGAGCAGTACTTC
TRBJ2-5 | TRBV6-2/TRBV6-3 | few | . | CASSYYVKETQYF | TGTGCCAGCAGTTACTACGTCAAAGAGACCCAGTACTTC
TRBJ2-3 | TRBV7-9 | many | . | CASSPRDTDTQYF | TGTGCCAGCAGCCCCCGGGACACAGATACGCAGTATTTT
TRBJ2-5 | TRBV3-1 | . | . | CASSLSTAPQETQYF | TGTGCCAGCAGCCTGTCGACAGCGCCACAGGAGACCCAGTACTTC
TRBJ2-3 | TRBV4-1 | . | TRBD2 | CASSQIGGRAPYTQYF | TGCGCCAGCAGCCAAATCGGCGGGAGGGCCCCCTATACGCAGTATTTT
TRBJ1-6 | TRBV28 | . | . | CASSLLPGSSPLHF | TGTGCCAGCAGTTTACTCCCAGGGAGTTCACCCCTCCACTTT
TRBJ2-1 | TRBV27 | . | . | CASSIYQGGGEQFF | TGTGCCAGCAGTATCTATCAGGGGGGGGGTGAGCAGTTCTTC
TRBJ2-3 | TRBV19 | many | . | CASSHSGGLDTQYF | TGTGCCAGTAGTCACTCCGGAGGCTTGGATACGCAGTATTTT
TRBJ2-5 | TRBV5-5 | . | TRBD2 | CASCLADIPETQYF | TGTGCCAGCTGTCTAGCGGATATTCCTGAGACCCAGTACTTC
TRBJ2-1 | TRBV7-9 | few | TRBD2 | CASSHTTPGGNEQFF | TGTGCCAGCAGCCACACAACCCCGGGAGGCAATGAGCAGTTCTTC
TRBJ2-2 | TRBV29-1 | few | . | CSVVSGELFF | TGCAGCGTTGTGTCAGGGGAGCTGTTTTTT
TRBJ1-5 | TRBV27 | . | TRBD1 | CASSTQGNSNQPQHF | TGTGCCAGCAGTACACAGGGGAATAGCAATCAGCCCCAGCATTTT
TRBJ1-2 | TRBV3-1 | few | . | CASSQDIRDGGYTF | TGTGCCAGCAGCCAAGATATCAGGGATGGTGGCTACACCTTC
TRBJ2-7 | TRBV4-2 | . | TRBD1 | CASRQGWYEQYF | TGTGCCAGCAGACAGGGGTGGTACGAGCAGTACTTC
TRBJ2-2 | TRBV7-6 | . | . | CASSLAVGASSTGELFF | TGTGCCAGCAGCTTAGCGGTGGGGGCCTCGAGCACCGGGGAGCTGTTTTTT
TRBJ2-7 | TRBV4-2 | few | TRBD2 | CASSQDLSLAGYEQYF | TGTGCCAGCAGCCAAGATTTATCACTAGCGGGTTACGAGCAGTACTTC
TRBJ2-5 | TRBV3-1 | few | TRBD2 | CASSDETASGGLRQETQYF | TGTGCCAGCAGCGACGAAACCGCTAGCGGGGGGCTGCGACAAGAGACCCAGTACTTC
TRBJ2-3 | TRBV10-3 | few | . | CAISDPPGVDTQYF | TGTGCCATCAGTGACCCGCCAGGGGTAGATACGCAGTATTTT
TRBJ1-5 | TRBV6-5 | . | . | CATSGTPDGQPQHF | TGTGCCACGTCCGGGACCCCCGATGGTCAGCCCCAGCATTTT
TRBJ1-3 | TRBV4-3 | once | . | CASSQDRANSGNTIYF | TGCGCCAGCAGCCAAGATCGGGCCAACTCTGGAAACACCATATATTTT
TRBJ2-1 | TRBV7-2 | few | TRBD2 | CASSLTGGARDEQFF | TGTGCCAGCAGCTTAACCGGGGGGGCGAGGGATGAGCAGTTCTTC
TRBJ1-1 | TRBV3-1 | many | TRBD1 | CASTGQNPEAFF | TGTGCCAGTACGGGACAGAACCCTGAAGCTTTCTTT
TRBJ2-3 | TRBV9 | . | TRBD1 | CASSVAGGTGAVTDTQYF | TGTGCCAGCAGCGTAGCTGGAGGGACAGGGGCGGTAACAGATACGCAGTATTTT
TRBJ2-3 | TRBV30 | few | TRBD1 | CASDRGTDTQYF | TGTGCCTCGGACAGGGGTACAGATACGCAGTATTTT
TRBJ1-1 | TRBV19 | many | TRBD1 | CASRTGGWTEAFF | TGTGCCAGTAGGACAGGGGGCTGGACTGAAGCTTTCTTT
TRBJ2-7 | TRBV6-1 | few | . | CASFSVVNYEQYF | TGTGCCAGCTTTTCAGTAGTAAACTACGAGCAGTACTTC
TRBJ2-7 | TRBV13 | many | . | CASSSGTQYEQYF | TGTGCCAGCAGCTCCGGGACACAGTACGAGCAGTACTTC
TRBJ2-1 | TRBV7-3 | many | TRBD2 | CASSSLAGGPGNEQFF | TGTGCCAGCAGCTCCTTAGCGGGAGGGCCAGGCAATGAGCAGTTCTTC
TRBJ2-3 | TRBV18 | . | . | CASSPAPTGSTDTQYF | TGTGCCAGCTCACCAGCCCCTACAGGTAGCACAGATACGCAGTATTTT
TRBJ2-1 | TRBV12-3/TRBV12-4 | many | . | CASRNEGSQFF | TGTGCCAGCAGGAACGAGGGTAGCCAGTTCTTC
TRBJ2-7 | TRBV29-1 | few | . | CSVSLWSSYEQYF | TGCAGCGTTTCCCTTTGGAGCTCCTACGAGCAGTACTTC
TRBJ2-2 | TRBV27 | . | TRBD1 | CASSDQGANTGELFF | TGTGCCAGCAGTGATCAGGGGGCAAACACCGGGGAGCTGTTTTTT
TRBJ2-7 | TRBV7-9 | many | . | CASSTAQGVLHEQYF | TGTGCCAGCAGCACGGCACAGGGAGTTCTCCACGAGCAGTACTTC
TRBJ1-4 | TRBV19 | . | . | CASSIPGGIGEKLFF | TGTGCCAGTAGTATCCCCGGGGGGATCGGTGAAAAACTGTTTTTT
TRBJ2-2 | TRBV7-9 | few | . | CTSSLGTGELFF | TGTACCAGCAGCTTAGGCACCGGGGAGCTGTTTTTT
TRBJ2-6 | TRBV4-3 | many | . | CASRPDSSGANVLTF | TGCGCCAGCAGACCGGACAGCTCTGGGGCCAACGTCCTGACTTTC
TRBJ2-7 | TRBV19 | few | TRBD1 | CASSIVAGQGANEQYF | TGTGCCAGTAGTATAGTCGCGGGACAGGGGGCCAACGAGCAGTACTTC
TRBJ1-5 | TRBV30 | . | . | CAWSEGQAHQPQHF | TGTGCCTGGAGTGAGGGGCAGGCACATCAGCCCCAGCATTTT
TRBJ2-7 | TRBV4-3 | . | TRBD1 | CASSQEDRGPNEQYF | TGCGCCAGCAGCCAAGAAGACAGGGGGCCCAACGAGCAGTACTTC
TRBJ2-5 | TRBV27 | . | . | CASSLIGVLGFETQYF | TGTGCCAGCAGTTTGATAGGGGTTCTAGGGTTCGAGACCCAGTACTTC
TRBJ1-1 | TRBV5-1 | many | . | CASSLNTGPYTEAFF | TGCGCCAGCAGCTTGAATACCGGGCCTTACACTGAAGCTTTCTTT
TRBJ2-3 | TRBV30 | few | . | CAWSSLRGYTDTQYF | TGTGCCTGGAGTTCCCTTCGGGGGTACACAGATACGCAGTATTTT
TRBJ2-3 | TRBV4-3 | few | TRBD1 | CASSQETGGLRNTQYF | TGCGCCAGCAGCCAGGAGACAGGGGGGTTGCGGAATACGCAGTATTTT
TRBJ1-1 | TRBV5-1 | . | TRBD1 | CTSSWTGKDTEAFF | TGCACCAGCAGCTGGACAGGGAAGGACACTGAAGCTTTCTTT
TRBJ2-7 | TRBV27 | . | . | CASSLSSGALEQYF | TGTGCCAGCAGTTTATCGTCGGGGGCTCTCGAGCAGTACTTC
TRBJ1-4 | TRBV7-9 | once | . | CASILSEPDTPNEKLVF | TGTGCCAGCATCCTTTCTGAGCCAGATACTCCTAATGAAAAACTGGTTTTT
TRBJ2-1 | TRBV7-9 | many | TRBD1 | CASSYSGQGDHNEQFF | TGTGCCAGCAGTTACTCCGGACAGGGCGATCACAATGAGCAGTTCTTC
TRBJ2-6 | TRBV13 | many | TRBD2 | CASSFGRGAGANVLTF | TGTGCCAGCAGCTTTGGGAGGGGCGCTGGGGCCAACGTCCTGACTTTC
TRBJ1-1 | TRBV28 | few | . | CASSLSYQFEAFF | TGTGCCAGCAGTTTATCCTACCAATTTGAAGCTTTCTTT
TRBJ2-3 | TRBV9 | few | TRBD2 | CASSVVPSGGTDTQYF | TGTGCCAGCAGCGTAGTTCCTAGCGGGGGCACAGATACGCAGTATTTT
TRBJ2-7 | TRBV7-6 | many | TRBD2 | CASSLGSGTSGKYEQYF | TGTGCCAGCAGCTTAGGATCCGGGACTAGCGGGAAGTACGAGCAGTACTTC
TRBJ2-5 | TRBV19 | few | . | CASSPDIQETQYF | TGTGCCAGTAGTCCGGACATCCAAGAGACCCAGTACTTC
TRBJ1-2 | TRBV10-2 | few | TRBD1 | CASSAGTGIGYTF | TGCGCCAGCAGTGCGGGGACAGGAATCGGCTACACCTTC